The clone carrying this T cell receptor (beta chain) was observed a handful of times. This record comes from a study of human T cells and chemical hapten exposure. TCRdb redid the calling of the RACE reads with MiXCR, one entry per CDR3 protein. The data contain approximately 89,000 distinct CDR3 sequences, around 6.7% of them singletons. Time point here: patch test 2, 6 weeks after DPC sensitization. Treatment denoted: therapeutic diphenylcyclopropenone sensitization with weekly scalp DPC. V was cut by 1 base and J by 6 bases, with 9 bases left in between. The CDR3 runs to 13 residues. Looked up from germline, CDR1 is PRHDT and CDR2 is FYEKMQ (reference sequence).

Specimen: whole blood, collected in connection with sensitization to the hapten diphenylcyclopropenone (DPC). The V and J genes are TRBV13 and TRBJ1-1; D ambiguous. The TCR was taken from a woman aged 30 to 39 with alopecia areata. Some clones in this sample may be carry-over from other donors' samples. CDR3 region: CASSLVAGSEAFF. In DNA, the CDR3 is TGTGCCAGCAGCTTAGTGGCGGGGTCTGAAGCTTTCTTT.